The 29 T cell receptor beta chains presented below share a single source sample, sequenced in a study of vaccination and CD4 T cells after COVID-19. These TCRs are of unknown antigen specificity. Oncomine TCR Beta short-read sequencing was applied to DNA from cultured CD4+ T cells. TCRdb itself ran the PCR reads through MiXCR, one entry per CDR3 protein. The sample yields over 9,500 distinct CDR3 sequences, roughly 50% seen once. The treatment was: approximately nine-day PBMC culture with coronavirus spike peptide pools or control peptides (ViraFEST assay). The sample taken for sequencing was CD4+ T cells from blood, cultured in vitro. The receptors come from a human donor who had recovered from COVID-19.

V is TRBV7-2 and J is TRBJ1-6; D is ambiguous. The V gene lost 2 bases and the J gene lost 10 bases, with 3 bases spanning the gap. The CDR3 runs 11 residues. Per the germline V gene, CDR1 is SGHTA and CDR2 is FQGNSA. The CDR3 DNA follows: TGTGCCAGCAGCTTAACCTCACCCCTCCACTTT. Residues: CASSLTSPLHF. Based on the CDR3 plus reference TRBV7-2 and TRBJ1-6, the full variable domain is GAGVSQSPSNKVTEKGKDVELRCDPISGHTALYWYRQSLGQGLEFLIYFQGNSAPDKSGLPSDRFSAERTGGSVSTLTIQRTQQEDSAVYLCASSLTSPLHFGNGTRLTVT.

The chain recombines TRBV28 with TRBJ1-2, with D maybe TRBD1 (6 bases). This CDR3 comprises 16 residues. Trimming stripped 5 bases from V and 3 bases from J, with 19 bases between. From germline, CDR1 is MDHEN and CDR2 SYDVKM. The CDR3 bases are TGTGCCAGCAGTCACACAGGGACGAAGAGTTACTATGGCTACACCTTC. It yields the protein CASSHTGTKSYYGYTF.

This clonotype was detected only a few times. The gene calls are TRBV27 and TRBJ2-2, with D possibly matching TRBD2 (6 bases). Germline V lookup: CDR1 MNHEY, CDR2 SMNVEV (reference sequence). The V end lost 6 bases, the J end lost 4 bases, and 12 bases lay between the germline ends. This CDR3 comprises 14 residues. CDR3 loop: CASRVSGPTGELFF. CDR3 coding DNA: TGTGCCAGCAGAGTTAGCGGACCCACCGGGGAGCTGTTTTTT.

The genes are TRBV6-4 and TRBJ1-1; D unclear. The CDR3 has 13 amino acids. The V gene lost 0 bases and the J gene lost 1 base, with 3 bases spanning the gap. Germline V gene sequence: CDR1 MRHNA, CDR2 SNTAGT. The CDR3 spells CASSDSQNTEAFF. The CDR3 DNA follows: TGTGCCAGCAGTGACTCACAGAACACTGAAGCTTTCTTT.

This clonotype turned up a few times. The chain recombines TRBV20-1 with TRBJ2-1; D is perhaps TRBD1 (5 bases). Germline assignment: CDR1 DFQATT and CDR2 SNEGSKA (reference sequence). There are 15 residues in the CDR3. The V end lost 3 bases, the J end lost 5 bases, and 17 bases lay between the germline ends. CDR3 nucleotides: TGCAGTGCTAGGCCCAATGGGGCTCGACACAATGAGCAGTTCTTC. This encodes CSARPNGARHNEQFF.

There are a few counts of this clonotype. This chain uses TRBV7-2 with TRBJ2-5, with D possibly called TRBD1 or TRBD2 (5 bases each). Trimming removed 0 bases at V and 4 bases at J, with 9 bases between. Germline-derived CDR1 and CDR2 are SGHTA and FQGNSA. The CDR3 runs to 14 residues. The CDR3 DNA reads TGTGCCAGCAGCTTAGCCCAGAGGGGAGAGACCCAGTACTTC. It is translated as CASSLAQRGETQYF.

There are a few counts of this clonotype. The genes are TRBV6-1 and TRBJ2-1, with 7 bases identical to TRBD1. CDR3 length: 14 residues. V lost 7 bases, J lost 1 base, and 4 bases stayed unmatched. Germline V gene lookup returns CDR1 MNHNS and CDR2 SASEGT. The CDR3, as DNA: TGTGCCAGCACCATGACAGGGTCCTACAATGAGCAGTTCTTC. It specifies CASTMTGSYNEQFF.

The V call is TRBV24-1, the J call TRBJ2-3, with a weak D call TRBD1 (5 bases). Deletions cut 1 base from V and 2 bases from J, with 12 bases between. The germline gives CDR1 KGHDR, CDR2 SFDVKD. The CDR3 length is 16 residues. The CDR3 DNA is TGTGCCACCAGTGATTTCCAGGGTCCCTACACAGATACGCAGTATTTT. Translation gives CATSDFQGPYTDTQYF.

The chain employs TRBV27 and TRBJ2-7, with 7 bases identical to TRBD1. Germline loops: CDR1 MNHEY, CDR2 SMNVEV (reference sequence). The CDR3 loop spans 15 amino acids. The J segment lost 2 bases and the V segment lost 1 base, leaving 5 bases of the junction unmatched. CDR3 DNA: TGTGCCAGCAGTTTATACCGGGACAGAGCCTACGAGCAGTACTTC. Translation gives CASSLYRDRAYEQYF.

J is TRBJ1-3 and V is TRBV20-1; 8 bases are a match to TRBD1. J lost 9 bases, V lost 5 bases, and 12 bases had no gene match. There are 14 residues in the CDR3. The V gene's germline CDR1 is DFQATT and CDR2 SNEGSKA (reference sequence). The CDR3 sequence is CSALPGGPGSTIYF. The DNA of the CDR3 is TGCAGTGCTCTCCCAGGGGGCCCTGGCAGCACCATATATTTT.

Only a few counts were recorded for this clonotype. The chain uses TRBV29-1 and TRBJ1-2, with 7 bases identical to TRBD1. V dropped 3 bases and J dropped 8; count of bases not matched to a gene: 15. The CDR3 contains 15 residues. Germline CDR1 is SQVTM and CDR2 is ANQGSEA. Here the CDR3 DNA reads TGCAGCGTTGAGTTTGCCTCGCTCAGGGGGACCGGCTACACCTTC. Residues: CSVEFASLRGTGYTF.

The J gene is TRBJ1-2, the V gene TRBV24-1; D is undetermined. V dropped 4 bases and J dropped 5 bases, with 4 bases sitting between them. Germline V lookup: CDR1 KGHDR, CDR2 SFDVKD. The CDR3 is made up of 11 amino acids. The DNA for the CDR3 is TGTGCCACCAGTGACAGGTATGGCTACACCTTC. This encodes CATSDRYGYTF.

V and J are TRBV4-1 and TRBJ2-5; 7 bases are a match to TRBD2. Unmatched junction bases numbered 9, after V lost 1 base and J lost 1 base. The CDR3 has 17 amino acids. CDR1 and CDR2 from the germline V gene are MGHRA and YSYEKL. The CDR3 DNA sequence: TGCGCCAGCAGCCAAGCGGGGGAGGGCTTCCCCCAAGAGACCCAGTACTTC. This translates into CASSQAGEGFPQETQYF.

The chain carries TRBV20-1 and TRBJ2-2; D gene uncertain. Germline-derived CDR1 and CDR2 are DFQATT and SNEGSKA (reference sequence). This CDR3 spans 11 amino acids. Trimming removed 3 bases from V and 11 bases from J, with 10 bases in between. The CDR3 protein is CSASPSNELFF. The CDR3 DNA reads TGCAGTGCTAGTCCCTCCAACGAGCTGTTTTTT.

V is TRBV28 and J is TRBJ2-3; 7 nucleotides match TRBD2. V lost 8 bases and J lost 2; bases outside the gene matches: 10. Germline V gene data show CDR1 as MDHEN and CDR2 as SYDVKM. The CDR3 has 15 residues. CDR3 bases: TGTGCCAGCTCCTACGGGGGGTCCAACACAGATACGCAGTATTTT. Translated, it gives CASSYGGSNTDTQYF. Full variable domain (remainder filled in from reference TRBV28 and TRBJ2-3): DVKVTQSSRYLVKRTGEKVFLECVQDMDHENMFWYRQDPGLGLRLIYFSYDVKMKEKGDIPEGYSVSREKKERFSLILESASTNQTSMYLCASSYGGSNTDTQYFGPGTRLTVL.

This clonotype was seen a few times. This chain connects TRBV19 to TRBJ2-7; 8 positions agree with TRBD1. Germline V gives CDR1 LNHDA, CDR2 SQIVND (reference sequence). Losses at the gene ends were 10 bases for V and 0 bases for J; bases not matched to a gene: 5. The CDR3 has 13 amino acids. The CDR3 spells CATRDRSSYEQYF. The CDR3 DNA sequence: TGTGCCACCCGGGACAGGAGCTCCTACGAGCAGTACTTC.

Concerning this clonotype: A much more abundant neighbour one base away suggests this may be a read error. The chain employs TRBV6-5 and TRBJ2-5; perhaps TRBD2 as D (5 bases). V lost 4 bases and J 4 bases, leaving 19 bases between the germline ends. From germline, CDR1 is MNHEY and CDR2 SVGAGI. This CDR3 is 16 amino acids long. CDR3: CASSCSGLSVGETQYF. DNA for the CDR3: TGTGCCAGCAGTTGCTCGGGTCTTAGCGTAGGAGAGACCCAGTACTTC.

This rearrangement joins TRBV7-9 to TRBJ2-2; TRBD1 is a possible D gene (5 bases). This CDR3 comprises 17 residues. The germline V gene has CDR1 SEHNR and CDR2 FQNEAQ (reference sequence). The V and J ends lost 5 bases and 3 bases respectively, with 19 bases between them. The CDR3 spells CASSPRQNPAHTGELFF. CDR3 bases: TGTGCCAGCAGCCCCCGACAGAATCCAGCTCACACCGGGGAGCTGTTTTTT.

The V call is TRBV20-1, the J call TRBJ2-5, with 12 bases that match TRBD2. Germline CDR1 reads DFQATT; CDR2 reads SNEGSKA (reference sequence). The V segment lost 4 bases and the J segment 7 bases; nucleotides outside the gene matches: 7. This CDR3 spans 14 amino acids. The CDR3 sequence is CSAKTSGRWGTQYF. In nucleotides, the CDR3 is TGCAGTGCTAAGACTAGCGGGAGATGGGGGACCCAGTACTTC.

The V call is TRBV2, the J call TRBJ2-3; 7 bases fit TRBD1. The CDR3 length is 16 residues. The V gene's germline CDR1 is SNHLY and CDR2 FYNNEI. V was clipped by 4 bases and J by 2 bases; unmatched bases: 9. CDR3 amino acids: CASSAVTGALTDTQYF. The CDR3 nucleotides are TGTGCCAGCAGTGCCGTTACAGGGGCCCTCACAGATACGCAGTATTTT.

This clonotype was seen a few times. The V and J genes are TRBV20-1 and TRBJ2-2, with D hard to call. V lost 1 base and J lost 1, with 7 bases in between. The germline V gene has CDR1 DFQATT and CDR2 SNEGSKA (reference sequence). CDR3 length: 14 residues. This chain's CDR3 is CSARVQLNTGELFF. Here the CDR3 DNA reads TGCAGTGCTAGAGTTCAGCTGAACACCGGGGAGCTGTTTTTT.

The CDR3 spells CASSLVRQGGTEAFF. CDR3 in DNA: TGTGCCAGCAGCTTAGTACGTCAGGGGGGAACTGAAGCTTTCTTT. This rearrangement joins TRBV7-9 to TRBJ1-1; 7 nucleotides match TRBD1. The CDR3 consists of 15 residues. CDR1 and CDR2 from the germline V gene are SEHNR and FQNEAQ (reference sequence). V was pared by 1 base and J by 5 bases, with 7 bases of the junction left unmatched.

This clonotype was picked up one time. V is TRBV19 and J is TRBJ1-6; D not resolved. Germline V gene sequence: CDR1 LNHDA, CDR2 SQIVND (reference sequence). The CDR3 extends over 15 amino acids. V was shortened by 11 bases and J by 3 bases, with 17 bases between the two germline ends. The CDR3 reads CASKARDVYNSPLHF. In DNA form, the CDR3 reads TGTGCCTCAAAAGCACGTGACGTCTATAATTCACCCCTCCACTTT.

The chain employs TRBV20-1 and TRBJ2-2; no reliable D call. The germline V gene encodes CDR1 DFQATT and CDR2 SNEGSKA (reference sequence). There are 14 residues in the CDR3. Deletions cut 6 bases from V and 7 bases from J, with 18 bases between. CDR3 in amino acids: CSAHRRAQVGELFF. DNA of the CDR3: TGCAGTGCCCACCGACGGGCGCAGGTCGGGGAGCTGTTTTTT.

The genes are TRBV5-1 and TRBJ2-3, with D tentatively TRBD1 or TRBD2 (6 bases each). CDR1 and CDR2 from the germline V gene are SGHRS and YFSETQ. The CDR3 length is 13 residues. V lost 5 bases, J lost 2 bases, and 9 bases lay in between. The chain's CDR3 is CASRRGVTDTQYF. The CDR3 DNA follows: TGCGCCAGCAGGAGGGGGGTCACAGATACGCAGTATTTT.

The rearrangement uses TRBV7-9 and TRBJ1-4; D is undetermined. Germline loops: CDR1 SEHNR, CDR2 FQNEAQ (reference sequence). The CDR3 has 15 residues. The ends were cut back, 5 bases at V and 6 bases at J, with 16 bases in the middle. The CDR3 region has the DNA TGTGCCAGCAGCATTAGAGCCACCGGGGATGAAAAACTGTTTTTT. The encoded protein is CASSIRATGDEKLFF.

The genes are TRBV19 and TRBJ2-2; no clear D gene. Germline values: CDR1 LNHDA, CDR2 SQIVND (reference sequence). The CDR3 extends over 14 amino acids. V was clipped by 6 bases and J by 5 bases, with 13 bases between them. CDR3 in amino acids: CASSDIRRTGELFF. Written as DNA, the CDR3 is TGTGCCAGTAGCGATATCCGTCGGACCGGGGAGCTGTTTTTT.

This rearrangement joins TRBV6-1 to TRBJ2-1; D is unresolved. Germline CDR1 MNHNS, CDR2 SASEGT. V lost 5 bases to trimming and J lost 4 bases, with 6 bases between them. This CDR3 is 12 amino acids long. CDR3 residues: CASSTAYNEQFF. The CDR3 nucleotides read TGTGCCAGCAGTACGGCGTACAATGAGCAGTTCTTC.

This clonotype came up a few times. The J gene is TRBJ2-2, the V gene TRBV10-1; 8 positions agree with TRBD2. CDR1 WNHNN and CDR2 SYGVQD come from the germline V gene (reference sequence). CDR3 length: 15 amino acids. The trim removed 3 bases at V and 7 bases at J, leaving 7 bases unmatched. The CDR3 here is CASSERAGVNGELFF. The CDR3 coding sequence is TGCGCCAGCAGTGAACGAGCGGGAGTCAACGGGGAGCTGTTTTTT.